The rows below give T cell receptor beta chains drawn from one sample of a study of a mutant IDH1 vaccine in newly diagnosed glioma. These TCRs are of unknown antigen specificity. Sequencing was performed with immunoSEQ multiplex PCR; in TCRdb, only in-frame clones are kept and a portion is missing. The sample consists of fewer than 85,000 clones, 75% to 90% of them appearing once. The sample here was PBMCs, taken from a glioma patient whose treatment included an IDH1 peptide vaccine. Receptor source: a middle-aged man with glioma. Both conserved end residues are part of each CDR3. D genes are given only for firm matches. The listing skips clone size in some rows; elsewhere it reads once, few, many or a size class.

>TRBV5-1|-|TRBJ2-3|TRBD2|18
CASSLALAGGGMTDTQYF
TGCGCCAGCAGCTTGGCCCTAGCGGGAGGGGGAATGACAGATACGCAGTATTTT
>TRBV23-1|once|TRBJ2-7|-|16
CASSQSPNRGGIEQYF
TGCGCCAGCAGTCAATCCCCAAACAGGGGAGGTATCGAGCAGTACTTC
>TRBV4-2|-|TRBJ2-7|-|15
CASSQEKRPGYEQYF
TGTGCCAGCAGCCAAGAAAAGAGGCCCGGCTACGAGCAGTACTTC
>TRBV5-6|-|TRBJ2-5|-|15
CASSRGQGEWETQYF
TGTGCCAGCAGCCGAGGGCAGGGTGAGTGGGAGACCCAGTACTTC
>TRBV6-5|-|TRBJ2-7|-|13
CASSYSSRYEQYF
TGTGCCAGCAGTTACTCGAGCCGCTACGAGCAGTACTTC
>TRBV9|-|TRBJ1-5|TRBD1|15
CASSVGDRVDQPQHF
TGTGCCAGCAGCGTAGGTGACAGGGTTGATCAGCCCCAGCATTTT
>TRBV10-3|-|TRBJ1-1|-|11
CAIQDNTEAFF
TGTGCCATCCAGGATAACACTGAAGCTTTCTTT
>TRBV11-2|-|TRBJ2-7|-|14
CASSLPGPAYEQYF
TGTGCCAGCAGCCTCCCGGGACCGGCCTACGAGCAGTACTTC
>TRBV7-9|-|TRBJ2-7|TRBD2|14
CASSLGLAGDEQYF
TGTGCCAGCAGCTTGGGACTAGCGGGAGACGAGCAGTACTTC
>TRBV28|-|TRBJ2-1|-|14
CASSLFSSYNEQFF
TGTGCCAGCAGTTTATTTTCCTCATACAATGAGCAGTTCTTC
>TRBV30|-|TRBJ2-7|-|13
CAWSVQPPIKQYF
TGTGCCTGGAGTGTCCAGCCCCCCATAAAGCAGTACTTC
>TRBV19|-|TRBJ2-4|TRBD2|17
CASSITGGSGTKNIQYF
TGTGCCAGTAGTATAACTGGCGGGAGTGGTACCAAAAACATTCAGTACTTC
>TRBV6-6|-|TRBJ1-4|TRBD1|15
CASSYPGGINEKLFF
TGTGCCAGCAGTTACCCAGGGGGAATAAATGAAAAACTGTTTTTT
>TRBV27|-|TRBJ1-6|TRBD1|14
CASSLLGGNSPLHF
TGTGCCAGCAGTTTATTAGGGGGCAATTCACCCCTCCACTTT
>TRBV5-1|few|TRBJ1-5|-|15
CASSPWDPSNQPQHF
TGCGCCAGCAGCCCCTGGGACCCAAGCAATCAGCCCCAGCATTTT
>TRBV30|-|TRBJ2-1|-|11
CAWSGGDEQFF
TGTGCCTGGAGTGGAGGGGATGAGCAGTTCTTC
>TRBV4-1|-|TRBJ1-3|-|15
CASSQDPGARNTIYF
TGCGCCAGCAGCCAAGATCCGGGGGCTAGAAACACCATATATTTT
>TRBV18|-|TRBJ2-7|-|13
CASSPPSSYEQYF
TGTGCCAGCTCACCACCCAGTTCCTACGAGCAGTACTTC
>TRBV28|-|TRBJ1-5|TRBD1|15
CASSFLDRDNQPQHF
TGTGCCAGCAGTTTTCTGGACAGGGACAATCAGCCCCAGCATTTT
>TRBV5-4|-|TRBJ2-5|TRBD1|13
CASSFSTGETQYF
TGTGCCAGCAGCTTTTCGACAGGGGAGACCCAGTACTTC
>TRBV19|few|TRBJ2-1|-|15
CASSIQGYSYNEQFF
TGTGCCAGTAGTATACAGGGCTACTCCTACAATGAGCAGTTCTTC
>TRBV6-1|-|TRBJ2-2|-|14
CASRRVSNTGELFF
TGTGCCAGCAGAAGGGTTTCGAACACCGGGGAGCTGTTTTTT
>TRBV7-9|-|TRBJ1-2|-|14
CASSLANQANGYTF
TGTGCCAGCAGCTTAGCGAACCAGGCCAATGGCTACACCTTC
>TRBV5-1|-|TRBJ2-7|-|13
CASSFRGGYEQYF
TGCGCCAGCAGCTTTAGGGGCGGGTACGAGCAGTACTTC
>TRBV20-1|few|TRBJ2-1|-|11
CSAHSLNEQFF
TGCAGTGCCCACTCTCTGAATGAGCAGTTCTTC
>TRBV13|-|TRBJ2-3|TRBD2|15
CASSRSGDATDTQYF
TGTGCCAGCAGTCGCAGCGGGGACGCCACAGATACGCAGTATTTT
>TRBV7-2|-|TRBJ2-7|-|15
CASSLGGSGLREQYF
TGTGCCAGCAGCTTAGGCGGGTCGGGACTCCGTGAGCAGTACTTC
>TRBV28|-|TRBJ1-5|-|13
CASSPPGDQPQHF
TGTGCCAGCAGCCCACCAGGGGATCAGCCCCAGCATTTT
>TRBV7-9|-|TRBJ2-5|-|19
CASSLGQAGPLADSETQYF
TGTGCCAGCAGCCTGGGACAGGCAGGGCCCCTAGCGGACTCTGAGACCCAGTACTTC
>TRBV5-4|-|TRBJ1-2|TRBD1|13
CASSPTGNYGYTF
TGTGCCAGCAGCCCGACAGGGAACTATGGCTACACCTTC
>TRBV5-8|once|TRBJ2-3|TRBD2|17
CASSTRPAGLPTDTQYF
TGTGCCAGCAGCACGCGACCAGCGGGGCTTCCCACAGATACGCAGTATTTT
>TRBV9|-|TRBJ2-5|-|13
CASSVWDTETQYF
TGTGCCAGCAGCGTATGGGACACGGAGACCCAGTACTTC
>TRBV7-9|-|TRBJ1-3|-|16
CASSPQGTSSGNTIYF
TGTGCCAGCAGCCCTCAGGGGACCTCCTCTGGAAACACCATATATTTT
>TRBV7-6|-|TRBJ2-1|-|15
CASSLGWTANNEQFF
TGTGCCAGCAGCCTAGGATGGACAGCAAACAATGAGCAGTTCTTC
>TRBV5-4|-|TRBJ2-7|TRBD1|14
CASSPDRPSYEQYF
TGTGCCAGCAGCCCGGACAGGCCCTCCTACGAGCAGTACTTC
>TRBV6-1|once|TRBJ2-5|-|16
CASSEALRAYQETQYF
TGTGCCAGCAGTGAAGCGCTTCGGGCCTATCAGGAGACCCAGTACTTC
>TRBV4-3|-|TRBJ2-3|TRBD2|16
CASSQAVTSGTDTQYF
TGCGCCAGCAGCCAAGCGGTGACTAGCGGCACAGATACGCAGTATTTT
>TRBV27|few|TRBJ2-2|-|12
CASRTNTGELFF
TGTGCCAGCAGAACGAACACCGGGGAGCTGTTTTTT
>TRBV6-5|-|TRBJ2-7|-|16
CASSYGTGTWPYEQYF
TGTGCCAGCAGTTACGGGACCGGGACATGGCCCTACGAGCAGTACTTC
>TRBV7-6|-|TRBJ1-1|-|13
CASSLETNTEAFF
TGTGCCAGCAGCTTAGAGACGAACACTGAAGCTTTCTTT
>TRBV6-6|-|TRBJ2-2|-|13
CASRARDTGELFF
TGTGCCAGCAGAGCCCGGGACACCGGGGAGCTGTTTTTT
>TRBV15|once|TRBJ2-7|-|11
CATSRSYEQYF
TGTGCCACCAGCAGGTCCTACGAGCAGTACTTC
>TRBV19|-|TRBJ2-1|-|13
CASSWNIDNEQFF
TGTGCCAGTAGTTGGAATATAGACAATGAGCAGTTCTTC
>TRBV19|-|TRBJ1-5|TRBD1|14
CASSKDRWGQPQHF
TGTGCCAGTAGTAAGGACAGGTGGGGACAGCCCCAGCATTTT
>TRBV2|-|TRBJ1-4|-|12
CASRQDNEKLFF
TGTGCCAGCAGGCAGGATAATGAAAAACTGTTTTTT
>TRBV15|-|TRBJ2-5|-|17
CATSRGGVGGDQETQYF
TGTGCCACCAGCAGAGGGGGCGTAGGTGGGGACCAAGAGACCCAGTACTTC
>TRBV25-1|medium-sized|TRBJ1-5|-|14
CASSEGGVNQPQHF
TGTGCCAGCAGTGAAGGGGGAGTCAATCAGCCCCAGCATTTT
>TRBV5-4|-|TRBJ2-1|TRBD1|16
CASSLVRTGLRYEQFF
TGTGCCAGCAGCTTGGTCCGGACAGGATTGCGGTATGAGCAGTTCTTC
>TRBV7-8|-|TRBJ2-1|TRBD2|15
CASSSGLAGYNEQFF
TGTGCCAGCAGCTCAGGACTAGCGGGTTACAATGAGCAGTTCTTC
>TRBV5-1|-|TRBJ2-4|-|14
CASSLLGLTNIQYF
TGCGCCAGCAGCTTACTGGGACTTACAAACATTCAGTACTTC
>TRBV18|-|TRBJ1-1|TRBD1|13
CASSTGVNTEAFF
TGTGCCAGCTCCACAGGGGTGAACACTGAAGCTTTCTTT
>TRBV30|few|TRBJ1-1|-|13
CAWRGMTRAEAFF
TGTGCCTGGAGGGGGATGACGAGGGCTGAAGCTTTCTTT
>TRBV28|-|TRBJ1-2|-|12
CASSSVNYGYTF
TGTGCCAGCAGTTCAGTCAACTATGGCTACACCTTC
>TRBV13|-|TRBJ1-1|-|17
CASSLSAPSGGNTEAFF
TGTGCCAGCAGCTTATCTGCACCCTCGGGAGGGAACACTGAAGCTTTCTTT